In this sample, the clone carrying this T cell receptor (beta chain) turned up once. Its antigen is as yet unknown. The CDR3 has 14 amino acids. Germline V CDR1 and CDR2: MNHEY, SVGAGI. The ends were cut back, 0 bases at V and 1 base at J, with 7 bases in the middle. The data originate from a study of lymphopenia after photon versus proton radiotherapy. Whole-study results and caveats: Post-nadir diversity loss with photons came from oligoclonal expansion, particularly CD8+ Temra cells. Proton therapy kept repertoires fairly stable, unlike photons, which gained effector/memory cells. Authors raise, but do not show, better survival with proton therapy.

Sequencing was performed with immunoSEQ multiplex PCR; in TCRdb, only in-frame clones are kept and a portion is missing. The sample lists about 20,000 clones, 80% to 95% occurring once. The clonotype originates from a woman in her 70s with pancreatic cancer. Some clones in this sample may be carry-over from other donors' samples. Sequencing used peripheral blood, obtained from a patient treated with proton-based radiotherapy. The gene calls are TRBV6-5 and TRBJ2-7; no definite D call. CDR3 sequence (DNA): TGTGCCAGCAGTTACTCGATTGGTTCCTACGAGCAGTACTTC. Its protein is CASSYSIGSYEQYF.